This T cell receptor (beta chain) was observed in a study of blood T cells in healthy people across ages. Isolating PBMCs gave at least 6 million of these cells per sample. Using a J-beta primer mix together with a sample-barcoded 5' primer, a second PCR was run for about 6 to 11 cycles. TCRdb re-analysed the 5' RACE reads in MiXCR, keeping a single row per CDR3 protein. The repertoire holds roughly 860,000 distinct CDR3 sequences, with 62% as singletons. The specimen sequenced was blood. This receptor was identified in a man aged 25 to 40 in good health.

CDR3 sequence reads: CAIRGQYEQYF. The CDR3 region has the DNA TGTGCCATCCGGGGGCAATACGAGCAGTACTTC. The chain carries TRBV10-3 and TRBJ2-7; TRBD1 or TRBD2 may be the D gene (6 bases each). V lost 8 bases, J lost 4 bases, and 9 bases lay in between. Germline V gives CDR1 ENHRY, CDR2 SYGVKD. This CDR3 has 11 residues.